These 17 T cell receptor beta chains were all obtained from the same sample, sequenced in a study of CD8 T cells in Susac syndrome. A quantity of about 0.5 to 1 ug RNA underwent reverse transcription using random hexamers. TCRdb reprocessed the immunoSEQ multiplex PCR reads via MiXCR and lists one record per CDR3 protein. The repertoire holds about 49,000 distinct CDR3 sequences, with roughly 93% as singletons. Source material: CD8+ T cells from PBMCs. The receptors were sampled from a human donor in good health.

The rearrangement links TRBV4-1 to TRBJ2-7; D may be TRBD2 (6 bases). The CDR3 is 15 amino acids. Per germline, CDR1 MGHRA and CDR2 YSYEKL. V lost 0 bases and J lost 6, with 15 bases in between. CDR3 region: CASSQDGGSPVEQYF. DNA for the CDR3: TGCGCCAGCAGCCAAGACGGGGGATCACCGGTCGAGCAGTACTTC.

The rearrangement uses TRBV6-5 and TRBJ2-3; D possibly corresponds to TRBD2 (6 bases). Trimming pared 0 bases from V and 3 bases from J, leaving 13 bases between. CDR1 and CDR2 from the germline V gene are MNHEY and SVGAGI. This CDR3 region has 16 residues. The CDR3 region is CASSYSMGRETDTQYF. The CDR3 DNA is TGTGCCAGCAGTTACTCAATGGGACGGGAGACAGATACGCAGTATTTT.

The V gene is TRBV27, the J gene TRBJ1-5; no reliable D call. V dropped 5 bases and J dropped 3 bases, with 14 bases sitting between them. Germline V gene lookup returns CDR1 MNHEY and CDR2 SMNVEV (reference sequence). This CDR3 has 15 residues. CDR3 in amino acids: CASSLHPSLNQPQHF. Written as DNA, the CDR3 is TGTGCCAGCAGTCTTCATCCGTCTCTCAATCAGCCCCAGCATTTT.

The V call is TRBV29-1, the J call TRBJ2-3; no clear D. The CDR3 is made up of 15 amino acids. Germline CDR1 SQVTM, CDR2 ANQGSEA. Trimming cost V 7 bases and J 0 bases, with 17 bases left between them. CDR3 protein: CSAEETVTSTDTQYF. The CDR3 nucleotides read TGCAGCGCCGAGGAGACGGTAACTAGCACAGATACGCAGTATTTT.

The genes are TRBV6-2 or TRBV6-3 and TRBJ1-5; D is uncertain. CDR1 MNHEY and CDR2 SVGEGT come from the germline V gene. Deletions cut 1 base from V and 0 bases from J, with 10 bases between. CDR3 length equals 16 residues. The CDR3 here is CASSYYMDISNQPQHF. CDR3 DNA: TGTGCCAGCAGTTACTACATGGATATTAGCAATCAGCCCCAGCATTTT.

The rearrangement joins TRBV7-9 to TRBJ2-3; no firm D call. CDR1 and CDR2 from the germline V gene are SEHNR and FQNEAQ (reference sequence). Trimming cost V 6 bases and J 0 bases, with 4 bases left between them. The CDR3 is 12 amino acids. The DNA of the CDR3 is TGTGCCAGCAGTGATAGCACAGATACGCAGTATTTT. This translates into CASSDSTDTQYF.

This chain joins TRBV6-6 and TRBJ1-1; possibly TRBD1 for D (5 bases). Looked up from germline, CDR1 is MNHNY and CDR2 is SVGAGI (reference sequence). This CDR3 is 16 amino acids long. V shed 4 bases and J shed 7 bases, with 22 bases lying between them. For the CDR3, the DNA is TGTGCCAGCAGTTCACTGGGGACGCATGTCCTGAGTGAAGCTTTCTTT. Its protein is CASSSLGTHVLSEAFF.

CDR3 in amino acids: CASSPLAGSGANVLTF. The CDR3 bases are TGTGCCAGCAGCCCACTAGCGGGCTCTGGGGCCAACGTCCTGACTTTC. The rearrangement joins TRBV3-1 to TRBJ2-6, with 9 bases aligning to TRBD2. After removal of 4 bases from V and 0 bases from J, the junction contained 1 base not matched to a gene. CDR3 size: 16 residues. Per the germline V gene, CDR1 is LGHDT and CDR2 is YNNKEL (reference sequence).

V gene TRBV4-1 combines with J gene TRBJ2-7; D not certain. Germline CDR1 is MGHRA and CDR2 is YSYEKL. The CDR3 contains 12 residues. Trimming took off 0 bases at V and 6 bases at J, with 6 bases between the two ends. In nucleotides, the CDR3 is TGCGCCAGCAGCCAAGATACCGGCGAGCAGTACTTC. It translates to CASSQDTGEQYF.

This chain joins TRBV28 and TRBJ1-5; no clear D gene. Germline V gives CDR1 MDHEN, CDR2 SYDVKM. The CDR3 loop spans 14 amino acids. V lost 2 bases and J lost 7, with 12 bases in between. The CDR3 loop is CASSLRQMAQPQHF. CDR3 nucleotide sequence: TGTGCCAGCAGTTTAAGGCAAATGGCCCAGCCCCAGCATTTT.

The chain employs TRBV15 and TRBJ1-5; 11 bases agree with TRBD1. CDR3 length equals 15 residues. Unmatched junction bases numbered 4, after V lost 5 bases and J lost 4 bases. CDR1 and CDR2 (germline): LNHNV, YYDKDF (reference sequence). CDR3 sequence: CATSAGTGGNQPQHF. CDR3 nucleotide sequence: TGTGCCACCAGCGCCGGGACAGGGGGTAATCAGCCCCAGCATTTT.

J is TRBJ2-7 and V is TRBV18, with TRBD2 identical over 8 bases. Germline trimming cut 11 bases from V and 0 bases from J; bases unmatched to any gene: 3. The CDR3 length is 12 residues. CDR1 is KGHSH and CDR2 is LQKENI in the germline V gene. As DNA, the CDR3 is TGTGCCTCAGCGGGGGCCTCCTACGAGCAGTACTTC. Encoded protein: CASAGASYEQYF.

V is TRBV13 and J is TRBJ2-7; D unresolved. The CDR3 spans 14 residues. Germline V CDR1 and CDR2: PRHDT, FYEKMQ (reference sequence). Trimming cost V 2 bases and J 2 bases, with 10 bases left between them. CDR3 protein: CASSLWETPYEQYF. DNA of the CDR3: TGTGCCAGCAGCTTATGGGAAACCCCCTACGAGCAGTACTTC.

Here the CDR3 reads CASSQWGTGGAETQYF. CDR3 sequence (DNA): TGCGCCAGCAGTCAATGGGGGACAGGGGGCGCGGAGACCCAGTACTTC. The chain recombines TRBV23-1 with TRBJ2-5; 12 nucleotides line up with TRBD1. TRBV23-1 is placed among ORFs of uncertain function. CDR3 length: 16 residues. Losses at the gene ends were 1 base for V and 5 bases for J; bases not matched to a gene: 5.

The rearrangement joins TRBV6-5 to TRBJ2-7; TRBD1 is a possible D gene (6 bases). The CDR3 consists of 14 residues. V was shortened by 4 bases and J by 1 base, with 11 bases between the two germline ends. Germline V gene data show CDR1 as MNHEY and CDR2 as SVGAGI. The CDR3 protein is CASSSQGQSYEQYF. The CDR3 coding sequence is TGTGCCAGCAGTTCCCAGGGACAATCCTACGAGCAGTACTTC.

This chain connects TRBV29-1 to TRBJ2-7; 10 nucleotides line up with TRBD1. J lost 9 bases, V lost 5 bases, and 7 bases had no gene match. Per germline, CDR1 SQVTM and CDR2 ANQGSEA. This CDR3 comprises 12 residues. For the CDR3, the DNA is TGCAGCGTTCCCGGGACAGGGGACGCGCAGTACTTC. It codes for CSVPGTGDAQYF.

The chain employs TRBV12-5 and TRBJ2-7, with 9 nucleotides matching TRBD1. The CDR3 runs 15 residues. Germline trimming cut 5 bases from V and 0 bases from J; bases unmatched to any gene: 5. Germline assignment: CDR1 LGHNT and CDR2 FRNRAP. This CDR3 is CASGGTGQGSYEQYF. CDR3 nucleotide sequence: TGTGCTAGTGGTGGAACGGGACAGGGCTCCTACGAGCAGTACTTC.